Below are 22 T cell receptor beta chains sequenced from a single sample in a study of shared clonotypes between healthy human individuals. TCRdb's copy holds only in-frame clones and misses some; the assay was immunoSEQ multiplex PCR. This table has 1.5 million to 1.9 million clones, around 98% appearing once. Material for sequencing was naive CD4+ T cells sorted from blood. As to subset: CD45RA+ positively selected. All receptors derive from a man aged 30-40 years in good health.

The chain is built from TRBV28 and TRBJ2-7; D may be TRBD2 (5 bases). The CDR3 totals 14 residues. Trimming left V 6 bases short and J 6 bases short, with 18 bases between. Per the germline V gene, CDR1 is MDHEN and CDR2 is SYDVKM. CDR3 bases: TGTGCCAGCAGGGAGACTGATCGCCTAGCCGAGCAGTACTTC. Its translation is CASRETDRLAEQYF. The entire variable domain, with the rest obtained from reference TRBV28 and TRBJ2-7, is as follows: DVKVTQSSRYLVKRTGEKVFLECVQDMDHENMFWYRQDPGLGLRLIYFSYDVKMKEKGDIPEGYSVSREKKERFSLILESASTNQTSMYLCASRETDRLAEQYFGPGTRLTVT.

V and J are TRBV6-1 and TRBJ1-1; TRBD1 matches 9 bases. The CDR3 is 13 amino acids. CDR1 MNHNS and CDR2 SASEGT come from the germline V gene. V shed 10 bases and J 5 bases; nucleotides not matched to a gene: 8. The CDR3 nucleotides are TGTGCCATCAGGGGGGACAGGGAAACTGAAGCTTTCTTT. Residues: CAIRGDRETEAFF.

Note on this clone: This same CDR3 is encoded by further DNA sequences in the sample. This chain links TRBV9 with TRBJ2-3; D is uncertain. This CDR3 is built from 15 residues. Germline CDR1 and CDR2: SGDLS and YYNGEE. Trimming took off 0 bases at V and 0 bases at J, with 8 bases between the two ends. The CDR3 nucleotides are TGTGCCAGCAGCGTAGACGGAACGAGCACAGATACGCAGTATTTT. The encoded protein is CASSVDGTSTDTQYF.

V and J are TRBV6-1 and TRBJ2-7, with D perhaps matching TRBD2 (5 bases). The CDR3 is made up of 13 amino acids. V was shortened by 6 bases and J by 4 bases, with 13 bases between the two germline ends. Germline CDR1 MNHNS, CDR2 SASEGT. The CDR3 loop is CASRRSGIYEQYF. CDR3 DNA: TGTGCCAGCAGGAGGTCGGGAATTTACGAGCAGTACTTC.

This chain uses TRBV9 with TRBJ2-7; 11 bases map to TRBD2. J lost 2 bases, V lost 2 bases, and 6 bases had no gene match. The CDR3 spans 16 residues. Germline CDR1 is SGDLS and CDR2 is YYNGEE. The chain's CDR3 is CASSVSGTSGPYEQYF. In nucleotides, the CDR3 is TGTGCCAGCAGCGTTTCCGGGACTAGCGGCCCCTACGAGCAGTACTTC.

The rearrangement joins TRBV18 to TRBJ1-5; no definite D call. The ends were cut back, 6 bases at V and 1 base at J, with 19 bases in the middle. The V gene's germline CDR1 is KGHSH and CDR2 LQKENI. The CDR3 has 17 amino acids. The CDR3 nucleotides read TGTGCCAGCTCCCCTAAAGCTGGGGTCGCGAGCAATCAGCCCCAGCATTTT. This sequence encodes CASSPKAGVASNQPQHF. Full variable domain (missing parts from reference TRBV18 and TRBJ1-5): NAGVMQNPRHLVRRRGQEARLRCSPMKGHSHVYWYRQLPEEGLKFMVYLQKENIIDESGMPKERFSAEFPKEGPSILRIQQVVRGDSAAYFCASSPKAGVASNQPQHFGDGTRLSIL.

The rearrangement uses TRBV21-1 and TRBJ1-4; the table's D call TRBD1 went unverified against the DNA. TRBV21-1 is a known pseudogene. CDR3 length: 16 amino acids. CDR3 in amino acids: CASSKVKQGANEKLFF. CDR3 coding DNA: TGTGCCAGCAGCAAAGTAAAACAGGGAGCTAATGAAAAACTGTTTTTT.

CDR3 nucleotides: TGTGCCAGCTCAAATGCGGGGAGGGACAATGAGCAGTTCTTC. Translated, it gives CASSNAGRDNEQFF. The chain carries TRBV18 and TRBJ2-1; 7 positions match TRBD2. CDR3 length: 14 residues. After removal of 5 bases from V and 5 bases from J, the junction contained 6 bases not matched to a gene. The germline V gene encodes CDR1 KGHSH and CDR2 LQKENI.

The chain recombines TRBV15 with TRBJ2-3, with 8 bases fitting TRBD1. The germline CDR1 and CDR2 sequences are LNHNV and YYDKDF (reference sequence). V dropped 3 bases and J dropped 6; count of bases not matched to a gene: 11. This CDR3 comprises 16 residues. This CDR3 is CATSRKTGGGRDTQYF. DNA for the CDR3: TGTGCCACCAGCAGGAAAACAGGGGGAGGCCGTGATACGCAGTATTTT. The whole variable domain, filled in from reference TRBV15 and TRBJ2-3, reads DAMVIQNPRYQVTQFGKPVTLSCSQTLNHNVMYWYQQKSSQAPKLLFHYYDKDFNNEADTPDNFQSRRPNTSFCFLDIRSPGLGDTAMYLCATSRKTGGGRDTQYFGPGTRLTVL.

The chain recombines TRBV6-1 with TRBJ2-7; 7 positions match TRBD2. This CDR3 is 13 amino acids long. V was clipped by 5 bases and J by 4 bases; unmatched bases: 5. Germline V gene sequence: CDR1 MNHNS, CDR2 SASEGT. The CDR3 region is CASSSRGGYEQYF. For the CDR3, the DNA is TGTGCCAGCAGTTCCCGCGGGGGATACGAGCAGTACTTC.

The genes are TRBV9 and TRBJ1-1, with D unclear. There are 14 residues in the CDR3. Germline V lookup: CDR1 SGDLS, CDR2 YYNGEE. V shed 0 bases and J shed 3 bases, with 9 bases lying between them. The CDR3 nucleotides read TGTGCCAGCAGCGTAGGGAGTACGCACACTGAAGCTTTCTTT. The encoded protein is CASSVGSTHTEAFF.

This chain joins TRBV4-1 and TRBJ2-1; 10 positions match TRBD2. The CDR3 runs 17 residues. V dropped 4 bases and J dropped 2; count of bases not matched to a gene: 8. Germline V gene sequence: CDR1 MGHRA, CDR2 YSYEKL. For the CDR3, the DNA is TGCGCCAGCAGCCCCAAGGGACTAGCGAGACCCTACAATGAGCAGTTCTTC. It is translated as CASSPKGLARPYNEQFF.

The CDR3 sequence: CASSQDVGGTGTGKYEQYF. In nucleotides, the CDR3 is TGTGCCAGCAGCCAAGATGTGGGGGGAACCGGGACAGGGAAGTACGAGCAGTACTTC. V gene TRBV4-2 combines with J gene TRBJ2-7, with TRBD1 identical over 9 bases. Germline V gives CDR1 LGHNA, CDR2 YNFKEQ. The CDR3 has 19 amino acids. Losses at the gene ends were 0 bases for V and 4 bases for J; bases not matched to a gene: 16.

The rearrangement links TRBV30 to TRBJ1-6, with D possibly TRBD1 on 5 matching bases. CDR1 and CDR2 from the germline V gene are GTSNPN and SVGIG (reference sequence). CDR3 length: 14 residues. With 0 bases removed from V and 2 bases from J, the gap between germline ends came to 5 bases. The CDR3 nucleotides read TGTGCCTGGAGTGTGGACACCTATAATTCACCCCTCCACTTT. Protein sequence: CAWSVDTYNSPLHF.

This rearrangement joins TRBV4-2 to TRBJ1-2, with 8 positions matching TRBD1. The V segment lost 4 bases and the J segment 0 bases; nucleotides outside the gene matches: 7. This CDR3 has 16 amino acids. Germline V CDR1 and CDR2: LGHNA, YNFKEQ. The CDR3 DNA reads as TGTGCCAGCAGCCTGACAGGGGCGAGGTCTAACTATGGCTACACCTTC. This encodes CASSLTGARSNYGYTF.

CDR3: CASSPAALLYGYTF. CDR3 DNA sequence: TGCGCCAGCAGCCCGGCAGCCCTTCTCTATGGCTACACCTTC. The V call is TRBV4-1, the J call TRBJ1-2; D unclear. This CDR3 has 14 amino acids. Germline V gives CDR1 MGHRA, CDR2 YSYEKL. The germline V and J ends were trimmed by 4 bases and 4 bases, with 13 bases remaining between them.

Comments on this clone: Other nucleotide sequences from this sample produce the same CDR3. The chain carries TRBV5-1 and TRBJ2-7, with D hard to call. Deletions cut 0 bases from V and 0 bases from J, with 7 bases between. The CDR3 sequence is 14 residues long. Germline V gene sequence: CDR1 SGHRS, CDR2 YFSETQ. CDR3 coding DNA: TGCGCCAGCAGCTTGGCGGGCAGCTCCTACGAGCAGTACTTC. Its translation is CASSLAGSSYEQYF.

This chain uses TRBV27 with TRBJ1-5; 7 bases fit TRBD1. V was clipped by 5 bases and J by 1 base; unmatched bases: 14. Germline V gives CDR1 MNHEY, CDR2 SMNVEV (reference sequence). The CDR3 has 18 amino acids. The CDR3 coding sequence is TGTGCCAGCAGTCGTCTGGCCCCGGGGACAGCCAGCAATCAGCCCCAGCATTTT. Translation gives CASSRLAPGTASNQPQHF.

This clone occurred once. The CDR3 nucleotides read TGTGCCAGCAGCGCGCCCCCGGGACAGCTTTTGAACACTGAAGCTTTCTTT. Protein: CASSAPPGQLLNTEAFF. This chain joins TRBV7-2 and TRBJ1-1; 7 bases match TRBD1. The CDR3 runs to 17 residues. Germline V gives CDR1 SGHTA, CDR2 FQGNSA. V lost 5 bases to trimming and J lost 0 bases; unmatched junction nucleotides: 12.

The chain carries TRBV7-8 and TRBJ2-7; D is unresolved. CDR3 length: 13 residues. Germline V gives CDR1 SGHVS, CDR2 FQNEAQ. V lost 5 bases, J lost 7 bases, and 15 bases lay in between. In nucleotides, the CDR3 is TGTGCCAGCAGCCGACACCCCGAAGGGGAGCAGTACTTC. This translates into CASSRHPEGEQYF.

This sequence joins TRBV15 and TRBJ2-1, with 12 bases matching TRBD2. V was clipped by 1 base and J by 12 bases; unmatched bases: 16. CDR1 and CDR2 (germline): LNHNV, YYDKDF (reference sequence). The CDR3 is 18 residues long. CDR3: CATSRGIITGTSGPWQFF. The CDR3 DNA sequence: TGTGCCACCAGCAGAGGTATTATAACCGGGACTAGCGGGCCTTGGCAGTTCTTC. Full variable domain (outside the CDR3, taken from reference TRBV15 and TRBJ2-1): DAMVIQNPRYQVTQFGKPVTLSCSQTLNHNVMYWYQQKSSQAPKLLFHYYDKDFNNEADTPDNFQSRRPNTSFCFLDIRSPGLGDTAMYLCATSRGIITGTSGPWQFFGPGTRLTVL.

The CDR3 is CASSLARKGTLETQYF. The CDR3 nucleotides are TGTGCCAGCAGCTTAGCGAGGAAGGGGACTCTAGAGACCCAGTACTTC. The V and J genes are TRBV7-9 and TRBJ2-5; maybe TRBD2 (6 bases). Germline lookup yields CDR1 SEHNR and CDR2 FQNEAQ (reference sequence). This CDR3 has 16 residues. V gave up 0 bases and J gave up 4 bases, with 15 bases separating them.